The rows below give T cell receptor beta chains drawn from one sample of a study of shared clonotypes between healthy human individuals. The method was immunoSEQ multiplex PCR; TCRdb's version includes in-frame clones alone and lacks a portion of them. The sample contains about 580,000 clones, 95% to 98% of which appear only once. Sequenced sample: naive CD8+ T cells sorted from blood. The receptors originated from a man aged 30 to 45 in good health. CDR3s include the opening cysteine and the closing phenylalanine or tryptophan. A D gene is named only where the DNA matches it firmly. Size tells how often a clone was seen (once, few, many) or the class of an expanded clone, and some rows leave it out.

>TRBJ2-5|-|-|TRBV5-1
TGCGCCAGCAGCTCACCGACAGGAGATAACCAAGAGACCCAGTACTTC
CASSSPTGDNQETQYF
>TRBJ2-1|-|TRBD2|TRBV29-1
TGCAGCGTTGAGAAAGGACTAGCGGGAGGGCGAGGGAGCTCCTACAATGAGCAGTTCTTC
CSVEKGLAGGRGSSYNEQFF
>TRBJ2-7|-|-|TRBV4-1
TGCGCCAGCAGCCAAGAATTGAGCTCCTACGAGCAGTACTTC
CASSQELSSYEQYF
>TRBJ1-2|-|-|TRBV29-1
TGCAGCGTAAGGGGGGGGAAACGGGATGGCTACACCTTC
CSVRGGKRDGYTF
>TRBJ2-3|once|TRBD1|TRBV5-1
TGCGCCAGCAGCTACAGGGGAATTGGAGATACGCAGTATTTT
CASSYRGIGDTQYF
>TRBJ2-7|-|TRBD1|TRBV28
TGTGCCAGCAGTCCGTTAACCGGGACAGGGGAAGACGAGCAGTACTTC
CASSPLTGTGEDEQYF
>TRBJ2-7|-|TRBD1|TRBV27
TGTGCCAGCAGTCTTCAGGGGGCAGGCTACGAGCAGTACTTC
CASSLQGAGYEQYF
>TRBJ1-1|-|-|TRBV15
TGTGCCACCAACGATCAGAATACAGGGAACACTGAAGCTTTCTTT
CATNDQNTGNTEAFF
>TRBJ2-1|-|-|TRBV10-3
TGTGCCATCAGTGAGTCGGGGAGCTCCTACAATGAGCAGTTCTTC
CAISESGSSYNEQFF
>TRBJ1-3|-|-|TRBV4-2
TGTGCCAGCAGCCAAGACGCCTCCGGTTCCGGAAACACCATATATTTT
CASSQDASGSGNTIYF
>TRBJ1-2|-|-|TRBV7-6
TGTGCCAGCAGCTTAGGTGCCAGAGAGGGTTACACCTTC
CASSLGAREGYTF
>TRBJ2-7|-|TRBD1|TRBV29-1
TGCAGCGTTACAGGGGGTACGGGCGAGCAGTACTTC
CSVTGGTGEQYF
>TRBJ2-1|-|-|TRBV4-3
TGCGCCAGCAGCCAAGATTACGGGAGCTCCTACAATGAGCAGTTCTTC
CASSQDYGSSYNEQFF
>TRBJ2-7|-|-|TRBV7-9
TGTGCCAGCAGCTTAGTACGGGGGTTCGATGAGCAGTACTTC
CASSLVRGFDEQYF
>TRBJ1-4|-|TRBD1|TRBV9
TGTGCCAGCAGCTCGGAGGGGACAGGGGTACATCTGTTTTTT
CASSSEGTGVHLFF
>TRBJ2-3|few|TRBD2|TRBV2
TGTGCCTGCGGGGGGGTTAGCACAGATACGCAGTATTTT
CACGGVSTDTQYF
>TRBJ2-1|-|-|TRBV28
TGTGCCAGCAGCGGGGAGTCAAGGGGAAATGAGCAGTTCTTC
CASSGESRGNEQFF
>TRBJ2-1|-|-|TRBV7-2
TGTGCCAGCAGCCCAGAAGCCCAGGGTTTCTACAATGAGCAGTTCTTC
CASSPEAQGFYNEQFF
>TRBJ2-1|-|-|TRBV28
TGTGCCAGCAGTTTAGGGGCTAGGCTCAATGAGCAGTTCTTC
CASSLGARLNEQFF
>TRBJ2-3|-|-|TRBV15
TGTGCCACCAGCAGGCCATCGGGCACAGATACGCAGTATTTT
CATSRPSGTDTQYF
>TRBJ2-1|-|TRBD2|TRBV7-9
TGTGCCAGCAGCTTACTAGCGGGGATATACAATGAGCAGTTCTTC
CASSLLAGIYNEQFF
>TRBJ1-4|-|TRBD1|TRBV7-6
TGTGCCAGCAGCTTGACAGGGGGGGGTGAAAAACTGTTTTTT
CASSLTGGGEKLFF
>TRBJ2-7|-|TRBD2|TRBV6-5
TGTGCCAGCAGTCCCACTAGCGGGAGTTCCCACGAGCAGTACTTC
CASSPTSGSSHEQYF
>TRBJ2-1|-|TRBD2|TRBV7-2
TGTGCCAGCAGCTTAACCAGCGGGAGGGCCGATGAGCAGTTCTTC
CASSLTSGRADEQFF
>TRBJ2-1|once|TRBD2|TRBV10-2
TGCGCCAGCAGTGACATGGAACTAAAGGGACTAGCGGGATCCACCTACAGTGAGCAGTTCTTC
CASSDMELKGLAGSTYSEQFF
>TRBJ2-3|-|TRBD1|TRBV7-9
TGTGCCAGCAGCCCGGACAGGTCCACAGATACGCAGTATTTT
CASSPDRSTDTQYF
>TRBJ2-3|-|-|TRBV15
TGTGCCACTGGGTGGGTGAGTGGAGATACGCAGTATTTT
CATGWVSGDTQYF
>TRBJ1-3|-|TRBD1|TRBV2
TGTGCCAGGTCGGGACAGCTCTCTGGAAACACCATATATTTT
CARSGQLSGNTIYF
>TRBJ2-1|-|TRBD2|TRBV5-1
TGCGCCAGCAGCTTCCCGCTCACGACTAGCGGCGAGAGCTCCTACAATGAGCAGTTCTTC
CASSFPLTTSGESSYNEQFF
>TRBJ1-1|-|-|TRBV7-9
TGTGCCAGCAGCTTATTGGGTGGGAATGCGAACACTGAAGCTTTCTTT
CASSLLGGNANTEAFF
>TRBJ2-3|-|-|TRBV7-9
TGTGCCAGCAGCTTAGCAGGAGAGGGGGATAGCACAGATACGCAGTATTTT
CASSLAGEGDSTDTQYF
>TRBJ2-2|-|TRBD1|TRBV6-5
TGTGCCAGCAGGTGGACAGGGTCAGGCGGGGAGCTGTTTTTT
CASRWTGSGGELFF
>TRBJ1-5|-|-|TRBV19
TGTGCCAGTAGTATTATGGACATTAGCAATCAGCCCCAGCATTTT
CASSIMDISNQPQHF
>TRBJ2-1|-|-|TRBV7-8
TGTGCCAGCAGCATCTGGGACCGGGCCGATGAGCAGTTCTTC
CASSIWDRADEQFF
>TRBJ2-1|-|TRBD1|TRBV11-2
TGTGCCAGCAGCTCCCGGGACAGGGGGCGGAATGAGCAGTTCTTC
CASSSRDRGRNEQFF
>TRBJ2-1|-|TRBD2|TRBV5-1
TGCGCCAGCAGCTCGGGTCTAGCGGGGCCCTACAATGAGCAGTTCTTC
CASSSGLAGPYNEQFF
>TRBJ2-7|-|-|TRBV5-1
TGCGCCAGCAGACTGGACGTATCCTCGTGGCAGTACTTC
CASRLDVSSWQYF
>TRBJ2-1|-|-|TRBV6-1
TGTGCCACCCGAGGGGGGAGGGACTACAATGAGCAGTTCTTC
CATRGGRDYNEQFF
>TRBJ2-1|-|TRBD1|TRBV27
TGTGCCAGCAGTTTATCGTTGGGACAGGGACTGTTCTTC
CASSLSLGQGLFF
>TRBJ2-3|-|-|TRBV29-1
TGCAGCGTTGAAACGGTCCCAGATACGCAGTATTTT
CSVETVPDTQYF
>TRBJ1-2|-|-|TRBV28
TGTGCCAGCAGCCCGACGTACTATGGCTACACCTTC
CASSPTYYGYTF
>TRBJ2-7|once|TRBD2|TRBV5-6
TGTGCCAGCAGCTTGGGAACGGGGGGCTACGAGCAGTACTTC
CASSLGTGGYEQYF
>TRBJ2-2|-|-|TRBV5-5
TGTGCCAGCAGCGCCCAGATTTCCGGGTACGTCGGGGAGCTGTTTTTT
CASSAQISGYVGELFF
>TRBJ2-7|-|-|TRBV19
TGTGCCAGTAGTATTGGACCGAGGGAGCAGTACTTC
CASSIGPREQYF
>TRBJ2-7|once|-|TRBV5-6
TGTGCCAGCAGCTTGGCCGGGAGCGGCTACGAGCAGTACTTC
CASSLAGSGYEQYF
>TRBJ2-7|-|TRBD1|TRBV7-6
TGTGCCAGCAGCTTAGGGTCGACAGGGGGCAGGTACGAGCAGTACTTC
CASSLGSTGGRYEQYF
>TRBJ2-7|-|TRBD1|TRBV5-1
TGCGCCAGCAGCTTGGCTGACTGGACAGGCGCCTACGAGCAGTACTTC
CASSLADWTGAYEQYF
>TRBJ2-2|-|TRBD2|TRBV11-2
TGTGCCAGCAGCCCCCCGTGGGGGACTAGCGGGAGTAACACCGGGGAGCTGTTTTTT
CASSPPWGTSGSNTGELFF